Each of the 27 T cell receptor beta chains below was sequenced from the same sample in a study of cytomegalovirus exposure and HLA in healthy donors. PCR amplification relied on 60 Vbeta primers (plus 13 Jbeta primers). Data came from immunoSEQ multiplex PCR; TCRdb stores just in-frame clones and leaves some out. The table shows over 200,000 clones, with around four fifths occurring only once. The specimen sequenced was PBMCs. The receptors stem from a male donor in good health and CMV-seronegative.

About this clone itself: One end of the junction fails to match germline, which may point to a read error. This chain links TRBV7-9 with TRBJ2-7; unclear D gene. Germline CDR1 SEHNR, CDR2 FQNEAQ (reference sequence). The CDR3 covers 16 residues. The CDR3 nucleotides are TGTTCCAGCAGGTATCAAACAGCCCATTCTTCCTACGAGCAGTACTTC. Translated: CSSRYQTAHSSYEQYF.

This clone was found once. This rearrangement joins TRBV2 to TRBJ2-3, with 7 nucleotides matching TRBD1. CDR1 is SNHLY and CDR2 is FYNNEI in the germline V gene. The length of the CDR3 is 14 residues. Trimming at V came to 4 bases and at J to 6 bases, leaving 7 bases not matched to a gene. Here the CDR3 DNA reads TGTGCCAGCAGTGCCGACAGGGCGATTGATACGCAGTATTTT. Amino acid sequence: CASSADRAIDTQYF.

The chain couples TRBV7-9 to TRBJ2-7; D gene ambiguous. Germline V gives CDR1 SEHNR, CDR2 FQNEAQ (reference sequence). The CDR3 runs 14 residues. V was trimmed by 3 bases and J by 2 bases, leaving 11 bases between them. DNA of the CDR3: TGTGCCAGCAGCTTGGTTAGCAACACCTACGAGCAGTACTTC. Residues: CASSLVSNTYEQYF.

The table lists this clone with a few counts. The V and J genes are TRBV6-5 and TRBJ2-2; 7 bases map to TRBD1. The germline CDR1 and CDR2 sequences are MNHEY and SVGAGI. The V segment lost 2 bases and the J segment 4 bases; nucleotides outside the gene matches: 4. The CDR3 contains 15 residues. The chain's CDR3 is CASSYGDRPTGELFF. The CDR3 DNA sequence: TGTGCCAGCAGTTACGGGGACAGACCCACCGGGGAGCTGTTTTTT.

The chain combines TRBV2 with TRBJ2-1, with 10 bases fitting TRBD2. CDR3 length: 16 amino acids. The J segment lost 7 bases and the V segment lost 8 bases, leaving 14 bases of the junction unmatched. Germline V lookup: CDR1 SNHLY, CDR2 FYNNEI. The CDR3 spells CASLGQAILAGNEQFF. The CDR3 DNA reads as TGTGCCAGCCTAGGACAGGCGATACTAGCGGGAAATGAGCAGTTCTTC.

The chain uses TRBV19 and TRBJ2-1, with 11 bases aligning to TRBD2. The CDR3 extends over 14 amino acids. The trim removed 8 bases at V and 2 bases at J, leaving 2 bases unmatched. The V gene's germline CDR1 is LNHDA and CDR2 SQIVND (reference sequence). The chain's CDR3 is CASSSGRPYNEQFF. The CDR3 nucleotides read TGTGCCAGTTCTAGCGGGAGGCCCTACAATGAGCAGTTCTTC.

The genes are TRBV25-1 and TRBJ1-5; 7 positions match TRBD1. The CDR3 has 14 residues. The germline V gene has CDR1 MGHDK and CDR2 SYGVNS. V shed 4 bases and J 7 bases; nucleotides not matched to a gene: 7. CDR3 nucleotide sequence: TGTGCCAGCAGTGGACAGGGAAGAGGACAGCCCCAGCATTTT. It is translated as CASSGQGRGQPQHF.

The J gene is TRBJ2-2, the V gene TRBV7-6; D call uncertain. The V gene lost 5 bases and the J gene lost 3 bases, with 10 bases spanning the gap. Looked up from germline, CDR1 is SGHVS and CDR2 is FNYEAQ. This CDR3 has 14 residues. Here the CDR3 DNA reads TGTGCCAGCAGCATCACTACATACACCGGGGAGCTGTTTTTT. Translating gives CASSITTYTGELFF.

The chain uses TRBV5-5 and TRBJ2-3, with D maybe TRBD1 (5 bases). The CDR3 covers 14 residues. The V gene lost 2 bases and the J gene lost 0 bases, with 7 bases spanning the gap. From germline, CDR1 is SGHKS and CDR2 YYEKEE (reference sequence). CDR3 protein: CASSLRGSTDTQYF. CDR3 coding DNA: TGTGCCAGCAGCTTAAGGGGTAGCACAGATACGCAGTATTTT. Variable domain in full (rest from reference TRBV5-5 and TRBJ2-3): DAGVTQSPTHLIKTRGQQVTLRCSPISGHKSVSWYQQVLGQGPQFIFQYYEKEERGRGNFPDRFSARQFPNYSSELNVNALLLGDSALYLCASSLRGSTDTQYFGPGTRLTVL.

The chain carries TRBV10-3 and TRBJ2-1, with 7 bases fitting TRBD2. Germline CDR1 and CDR2: ENHRY and SYGVKD. The CDR3 extends over 17 amino acids. With V trimmed by 3 bases and J by 4 bases, 12 bases remained unmatched. CDR3 protein: CAISDPVIAGGYNEQFF. In DNA, the CDR3 is TGTGCCATCAGTGACCCGGTGATAGCGGGCGGGTACAATGAGCAGTTCTTC.

The chain has TRBV6-5 and TRBJ2-7, with TRBD1 identical over 7 bases. CDR1 is MNHEY, CDR2 SVGAGI, per germline. This CDR3 comprises 13 residues. V lost 7 bases to trimming and J lost 3 bases; unmatched junction nucleotides: 6. The CDR3 bases are TGTGCCAGCACCCCGGGACAGTTCTACGAGCAGTACTTC. Translation: CASTPGQFYEQYF.

The rearrangement links TRBV19 to TRBJ1-1, with 7 bases matching TRBD1. This CDR3 spans 15 amino acids. The germline gives CDR1 LNHDA, CDR2 SQIVND (reference sequence). The junction had 9 bases not matched to a gene; V was cut back by 4 bases and J by 4 bases. This CDR3 reads CASSKDEGAFTEAFF. CDR3 bases: TGTGCCAGTAGTAAGGATGAGGGGGCTTTCACTGAAGCTTTCTTT.

In its sample, this clone was seen a few times. The chain recombines TRBV6-1 with TRBJ1-1; D is uncertain. Trimming removed 3 bases from V and 3 bases from J, with 8 bases in between. Per germline, CDR1 MNHNS and CDR2 SASEGT. The CDR3 is made up of 13 amino acids. CDR3 amino acids: CASSDYVDTEAFF. The CDR3, as DNA: TGTGCCAGCAGTGATTATGTTGACACTGAAGCTTTCTTT.

The J gene is TRBJ2-7, the V gene TRBV6-6; TRBD1 matches 8 bases. Germline V lookup: CDR1 MNHNY, CDR2 SVGAGI (reference sequence). The CDR3 sequence is 15 residues long. Trimming took 4 bases from V and 3 from J; bases not matched to a gene: 8. DNA of the CDR3: TGTGCCAGCAGTTCTCCGGACAGGGCCCTCTACGAGCAGTACTTC. Translated: CASSSPDRALYEQYF.

J is TRBJ2-1 and V is TRBV4-1; D remains ambiguous. V was pared by 7 bases and J by 1 base, with 11 bases between. The germline CDR1 and CDR2 sequences are MGHRA and YSYEKL. This CDR3 is built from 14 residues. CDR3 nucleotides: TGCGCCAGCACTCTCGGTCCGTCCTACAATGAGCAGTTCTTC. It is translated as CASTLGPSYNEQFF.

This clone was seen a few times. The rearrangement links TRBV6-5 to TRBJ2-1; D unclear. Germline CDR1 is MNHEY and CDR2 is SVGAGI. Trimming shortened V by 10 bases and J by 2 bases, and 15 bases separated the two germline ends. The CDR3 covers 14 residues. The chain's CDR3 is CATTGSLAYNEQFF. CDR3 coding DNA: TGTGCCACCACCGGCTCCCTAGCCTACAATGAGCAGTTCTTC.

The CDR3: CASSRQAGETQYF. The CDR3 DNA follows: TGTGCCAGCAGCCGACAGGCGGGAGAGACCCAGTACTTC. The gene calls are TRBV7-2 and TRBJ2-5; TRBD1 is a possible D gene (6 bases). Germline V gene data show CDR1 as SGHTA and CDR2 as FQGNSA. This CDR3 has 13 residues. V gave up 5 bases and J gave up 4 bases, with 11 bases separating them. Full variable domain (outside the CDR3, taken from reference TRBV7-2 and TRBJ2-5): GAGVSQSPSNKVTEKGKDVELRCDPISGHTALYWYRQSLGQGLEFLIYFQGNSAPDKSGLPSDRFSAERTGGSVSTLTIQRTQQEDSAVYLCASSRQAGETQYFGPGTRLLVL.

The chain recombines TRBV6-5 with TRBJ2-3, with D maybe TRBD1 (6 bases). V was pared by 4 bases and J by 2 bases, with 10 bases between. The CDR3 is 14 amino acids. Per germline, CDR1 MNHEY and CDR2 SVGAGI. The CDR3 region is CASSLQGATDTQYF. Here the CDR3 DNA reads TGTGCCAGCAGTTTACAGGGCGCCACAGATACGCAGTATTTT.

This chain links TRBV14 with TRBJ2-4, with TRBD2 matching over 7 bases. This CDR3 is built from 16 residues. The V segment lost 3 bases and the J segment 0 bases; nucleotides outside the gene matches: 5. Germline CDR1 and CDR2: SGHDN and FVKESK. The CDR3 sequence is CASSHARGIAKNIQYF. CDR3 nucleotides: TGTGCCAGCAGCCACGCGCGGGGGATAGCCAAAAACATTCAGTACTTC.

The CDR3: CASSFTGSYEQYF. DNA for the CDR3: TGTGCCAGCAGCTTCACAGGGAGCTACGAGCAGTACTTC. This chain joins TRBV5-6 and TRBJ2-7; perhaps TRBD1 as D (6 bases). The CDR3 has 13 residues. The ends were cut back, 2 bases at V and 3 bases at J, with 9 bases in the middle. Looked up from germline, CDR1 is SGHDT and CDR2 is YYEEEE.

This clone was recorded a few times. The chain is built from TRBV7-3 and TRBJ2-1; 7 positions agree with TRBD2. The CDR3 is 14 amino acids. Trimming at V came to 1 base and at J to 9 bases, leaving 6 bases not matched to a gene. Germline assignment: CDR1 SGHTA and CDR2 FQGTGA. The CDR3 sequence is CASSLREGSSEQFF. The CDR3, as DNA: TGTGCCAGCAGCTTAAGGGAGGGTAGCAGTGAGCAGTTCTTC.

The genes are TRBV27 and TRBJ2-1; 8 positions match TRBD2. The CDR3 is 15 amino acids. CDR1 and CDR2 from the germline V gene are MNHEY and SMNVEV (reference sequence). Trimming removed 2 bases from V and 8 bases from J; junction bases left unmatched: 8. DNA for the CDR3: TGTGCCAGCAGTTTAGCGGGAGGCCTCGGGGATGAGCAGTTCTTC. Encoded protein: CASSLAGGLGDEQFF.

The chain links TRBV9 to TRBJ2-2; D call uncertain. CDR3 length: 13 residues. V was shortened by 8 bases and J by 4 bases, with 12 bases between the two germline ends. Germline loops: CDR1 SGDLS, CDR2 YYNGEE. The CDR3 protein is CASSFGRTGELFF. The CDR3 region has the DNA TGTGCCAGTTCTTTTGGGCGCACCGGGGAGCTGTTTTTT.

This clone was recorded only once. The chain employs TRBV2 and TRBJ2-7; TRBD1 matches 10 bases. The CDR3 spans 15 residues. The germline gives CDR1 SNHLY, CDR2 FYNNEI. Germline trimming cut 7 bases from V and 3 bases from J; bases unmatched to any gene: 9. Here the CDR3 DNA reads TGTGCCAGCAAGCCCGGGACAGGGGTTTTCTACGAGCAGTACTTC. It yields the protein CASKPGTGVFYEQYF.

This rearrangement joins TRBV14 to TRBJ2-5; 10 nucleotides align to TRBD1. Germline lookup yields CDR1 SGHDN and CDR2 FVKESK. The CDR3 loop spans 17 amino acids. V gave up 2 bases and J gave up 5 bases; unmatched junction bases: 11. CDR3 sequence reads: CASSQKSTGGRWETQYF. As DNA, the CDR3 is TGTGCCAGCAGCCAAAAGTCGACAGGGGGCAGGTGGGAGACCCAGTACTTC.

The rearrangement links TRBV7-9 to TRBJ2-1; 10 bases map to TRBD2. Per germline, CDR1 SEHNR and CDR2 FQNEAQ (reference sequence). V was pared by 1 base and J by 7 bases, with 4 bases of the junction left unmatched. The CDR3 is 15 amino acids. In DNA form, the CDR3 reads TGTGCCAGCAGCTTAGAGGCGACTAGCGGGAATGAGCAGTTCTTC. This codes for CASSLEATSGNEQFF.

The genes are TRBV29-1 and TRBJ2-7; 8 nucleotides line up with TRBD1. The CDR3 runs 13 residues. The V gene's germline CDR1 is SQVTM and CDR2 ANQGSEA. V was clipped by 6 bases and J by 2 bases; unmatched bases: 6. CDR3 DNA sequence: TGCAGCGTACCGGGACAGGATACCTACGAGCAGTACTTC. Translation gives CSVPGQDTYEQYF.